These 32 T cell receptor beta chains share one sample of origin, sequenced in a study of blood T cells in healthy people across ages. A second PCR, run for 7 to 11 cycles, used a sample-barcoded 5' primer plus a J-beta primer mix. TCRdb re-called the 5' RACE reads through MiXCR, storing one row per CDR3 protein. The sample lists under 800,000 distinct CDR3 sequences, around 46% occurring once. The material sequenced was blood. All receptors derive from a woman aged 60-75 years in good health.

The rearrangement links TRBV11-2 to TRBJ2-5; 7 nucleotides line up with TRBD2. V trimming: 5 bases; J trimming: 5 bases; junction bases outside the gene matches: 8. Germline-derived CDR1 and CDR2 are SGHAT and FQNNGV. The CDR3 is made up of 14 amino acids. For the CDR3, the DNA is TGTGCCAGCAGCCACAGACTAGCCTCGGAGACCCAGTACTTC. Translation gives CASSHRLASETQYF.

This clonotype was counted a few times. The CDR3 DNA is TGTGCCAGCAGTGCGCCGGAGGGCTACACCTTC. Translated: CASSAPEGYTF. The chain recombines TRBV25-1 with TRBJ1-2; D uncertain. V was cut by 4 bases and J by 8 bases, with 8 bases left in between. This CDR3 region has 11 residues. Per germline, CDR1 MGHDK and CDR2 SYGVNS.

V and J are TRBV10-3 and TRBJ2-3; D tentatively reads TRBD1 or TRBD2 (5 bases each). The germline gives CDR1 ENHRY, CDR2 SYGVKD. Deletions cut 8 bases from V and 0 bases from J, with 24 bases between. The CDR3 is 18 residues long. The CDR3 reads CAISGAGMGLASTDTQYF. CDR3 nucleotide sequence: TGTGCCATCTCCGGGGCAGGGATGGGTCTAGCTAGCACAGATACGCAGTATTTT.

V usage is TRBV2 and J usage is TRBJ1-5, with D hard to call. The CDR3 has 9 residues. Germline CDR1 is SNHLY and CDR2 is FYNNEI. With 10 bases removed from V and 5 bases from J, the gap between germline ends came to 3 bases. CDR3 residues: CAIYQPQHF. The CDR3 region has the DNA TGTGCCATTTATCAGCCCCAGCATTTT.

The CDR3 here is CASSLSLGQGAWGGAFF. The CDR3 bases are TGTGCCAGCAGCTTATCCCTGGGACAGGGGGCGTGGGGCGGAGCTTTCTTT. The rearrangement joins TRBV7-2 to TRBJ1-1; TRBD1 matches 12 bases. The CDR3 runs 17 residues. Germline assignment: CDR1 SGHTA and CDR2 FQGNSA. The V gene end was trimmed by 2 bases and the J gene end by 10 bases; junction bases not matched to a gene: 14. The whole variable domain, remainder taken from reference TRBV7-2 and TRBJ1-1, is GAGVSQSPSNKVTEKGKDVELRCDPISGHTALYWYRQSLGQGLEFLIYFQGNSAPDKSGLPSDRFSAERTGGSVSTLTIQRTQQEDSAVYLCASSLSLGQGAWGGAFFGQGTRLTVV.

This clonotype was seen more than once but under ten times. This chain uses TRBV20-1 with TRBJ1-6; D ambiguous. The V gene's germline CDR1 is DFQATT and CDR2 SNEGSKA (reference sequence). V was cut by 4 bases and J by 2 bases, with 6 bases left in between. The CDR3 is 13 residues long. CDR3 amino acids: CSANYAYNSPLHF. The CDR3 DNA is TGCAGTGCTAACTACGCCTATAATTCACCCCTCCACTTT.

The chain uses TRBV25-1 and TRBJ1-6; D is ambiguous. With 3 bases removed from V and 9 bases from J, the gap between germline ends came to 12 bases. The V gene's germline CDR1 is MGHDK and CDR2 SYGVNS. CDR3 size: 14 residues. CDR3 bases: TGTGCCAGCAGTGAGGTCGCAGTCGGTTCACCCCTCCACTTT. Translation: CASSEVAVGSPLHF.

This clonotype appeared a single time. The chain recombines TRBV7-2 with TRBJ2-5; no clear D gene. Germline values: CDR1 SGHTA, CDR2 FQGNSA. The length of the CDR3 is 13 residues. The V end lost 5 bases, the J end lost 5 bases, and 12 bases lay between the germline ends. The CDR3 loop is CASSPPTHETQYF. For the CDR3, the DNA is TGTGCCAGCAGCCCACCTACACATGAGACCCAGTACTTC.

V is TRBV7-2 and J is TRBJ1-5, with TRBD1 as a possible D gene (5 bases). V was trimmed by 5 bases and J by 9 bases, leaving 17 bases between them. There are 14 residues in the CDR3. The germline V gene encodes CDR1 SGHTA and CDR2 FQGNSA. CDR3 nucleotides: TGTGCCAGCAGCCCAGACGGGGGTAGAGGGCCCCAGCATTTT. It yields the protein CASSPDGGRGPQHF. The full variable domain, rest sourced from reference TRBV7-2 and TRBJ1-5, is GAGVSQSPSNKVTEKGKDVELRCDPISGHTALYWYRQSLGQGLEFLIYFQGNSAPDKSGLPSDRFSAERTGGSVSTLTIQRTQQEDSAVYLCASSPDGGRGPQHFGDGTRLSIL.

Comment on this clonotype: One junction end does not reproduce the germline sequence, and a read error may be involved. V is TRBV15 and J is TRBJ2-1, with 9 bases fitting TRBD2. The CDR3 covers 14 residues. CDR1 LNHNV and CDR2 YYDKDF come from the germline V gene (reference sequence). DNA for the CDR3: TGTGCCACCGGCAGAAGCGGGGGGCTGAGTGAGCAGTTCTTC. Translation gives CATGRSGGLSEQFF. Full variable domain (missing parts from reference TRBV15 and TRBJ2-1): DAMVIQNPRYQVTQFGKPVTLSCSQTLNHNVMYWYQQKSSQAPKLLFHYYDKDFNNEADTPDNFQSRRPNTSFCFLDIRSPGLGDTAMYLCATGRSGGLSEQFFGPGTRLTVL.

This clonotype has only a few counts. This sequence joins TRBV29-1 and TRBJ2-3; 8 nucleotides line up with TRBD2. Germline-derived CDR1 and CDR2 are SQVTM and ANQGSEA. Trimming at V came to 2 bases and at J to 2 bases, leaving 15 bases not matched to a gene. The CDR3 runs to 18 residues. The DNA of the CDR3 is TGCAGCGTTGAACCCCCCGTCGGTCTAGCGGGCCTCACAGATACGCAGTATTTT. Translated, it gives CSVEPPVGLAGLTDTQYF.

The V call is TRBV10-3, the J call TRBJ2-7; D unclear. CDR3 length equals 12 residues. V was shortened by 3 bases and J by 0 bases, with 3 bases between the two germline ends. CDR1 is ENHRY and CDR2 is SYGVKD in the germline V gene. The CDR3 sequence: CAISDTSYEQYF. In DNA form, the CDR3 reads TGTGCCATCAGTGATACCTCCTACGAGCAGTACTTC.

As for this clonotype: This may stem from a read error, because a much larger clone lies one nucleotide away. J is TRBJ2-1 and V is TRBV6-4, with unresolved D. The CDR3 length is 15 residues. The V and J ends lost 6 bases and 2 bases respectively, with 14 bases between them. The V gene's germline CDR1 is MRHNA and CDR2 SNTAGT. Here the CDR3 DNA reads TGTGCCAGCAGCGTGGTGGACCGTCCCTACAATGAGCAGTTCTTC. It specifies CASSVVDRPYNEQFF.

This clonotype was detected only once. This sequence joins TRBV20-1 and TRBJ2-3; D is unresolved. The CDR3 loop spans 11 amino acids. Germline V lookup: CDR1 DFQATT, CDR2 SNEGSKA (reference sequence). Trimming pared 5 bases from V and 9 bases from J, leaving 12 bases between. CDR3 bases: TGCAGTGCTGGGCTGGAACTGACGCAGTATTTT. Its protein product is CSAGLELTQYF.

This chain connects TRBV19 to TRBJ2-6; D remains unclear. V was clipped by 0 bases and J by 8 bases, with 11 bases between them. There are 15 residues in the CDR3. CDR1 LNHDA and CDR2 SQIVND come from the germline V gene (reference sequence). The CDR3 DNA sequence: TGTGCCAGTAGTATAGAACAGACGGTGTCCAACGTCCTGACTTTC. Translating it yields CASSIEQTVSNVLTF.

This clonotype has only a few counts. The chain couples TRBV9 to TRBJ2-1; TRBD2 is a possible D gene (5 bases). This CDR3 contains 14 residues. Trimming shortened V by 3 bases and J by 8 bases, and 15 bases separated the two germline ends. CDR1 is SGDLS and CDR2 is YYNGEE in the germline V gene. CDR3 sequence reads: CASSGAVPRDEQFF. The CDR3 DNA reads as TGTGCCAGCAGCGGAGCGGTCCCGAGGGATGAGCAGTTCTTC.

The V and J genes are TRBV7-2 and TRBJ2-5, with TRBD1 identical over 8 bases. Germline CDR1 is SGHTA and CDR2 is FQGNSA. The CDR3 is made up of 15 amino acids. Trimming cost V 1 base and J 4 bases; bases outside gene matches: 5. CDR3 in amino acids: CASSLEFQGAETQYF. The DNA for the CDR3 is TGTGCCAGCAGCTTAGAGTTTCAGGGGGCAGAGACCCAGTACTTC.

The rearrangement links TRBV6-2 or TRBV6-3 to TRBJ2-2; D gene unclear. The germline gives CDR1 MNHEY, CDR2 SVGEGT. This CDR3 comprises 14 residues. The V end was cut by 2 bases, the J end by 7 bases, with 11 bases between. The CDR3 region is CASSYVGGIGELFF. In nucleotides, the CDR3 is TGTGCCAGCAGTTACGTCGGTGGTATCGGGGAGCTGTTTTTT.

This clonotype has only a few counts. CDR3 bases: TGTGCCAGCAGCCAACTCGGGACAGGGGTTTCACCCCTCCACTTT. Its translation: CASSQLGTGVSPLHF. V usage is TRBV4-2 and J usage is TRBJ1-6; 10 nucleotides line up with TRBD1. The trim removed 2 bases at V and 9 bases at J, leaving 4 bases unmatched. Germline V CDR1 and CDR2: LGHNA, YNFKEQ. This CDR3 spans 15 amino acids.

The gene calls are TRBV7-2 and TRBJ1-2; D perhaps matches TRBD1 (5 bases). This CDR3 comprises 18 residues. In germline, CDR1 is SGHTA, CDR2 FQGNSA. With 1 base removed from V and 2 bases from J, the gap between germline ends came to 20 bases. For the CDR3, the DNA is TGTGCCAGCAGCTTAGGTCCCTCTTCGGGACTTAGAAACTATGGCTACACCTTC. It translates to CASSLGPSSGLRNYGYTF.

The chain recombines TRBV6-2 or TRBV6-3 with TRBJ2-7; D not resolved. The length of the CDR3 is 15 residues. CDR1 is MNHEY, CDR2 SVGEGT, per germline. Trimming removed 1 base at V and 0 bases at J, with 10 bases between. CDR3 nucleotides: TGTGCCAGCAGTTACTTGGGCGGCAGCTCCTACGAGCAGTACTTC. Residues: CASSYLGGSSYEQYF.

This clonotype was seen only a few times. The CDR3 DNA follows: TGCAGTGCTAGAAGACTAGCGGGGTTAAAAGAGACCCAGTACTTC. Its translation is CSARRLAGLKETQYF. The rearrangement links TRBV20-1 to TRBJ2-5; 11 bases line up with TRBD2. This CDR3 has 15 residues. CDR1 DFQATT and CDR2 SNEGSKA come from the germline V gene (reference sequence). Trimming at V came to 2 bases and at J to 3 bases, leaving 5 bases not matched to a gene.

J is TRBJ2-3 and V is TRBV6-1; 7 nucleotides align to TRBD2. V lost 2 bases, J lost 4 bases, and 9 bases stayed unmatched. In germline, CDR1 is MNHNS, CDR2 SASEGT. The CDR3 is 16 amino acids. CDR3 nucleotides: TGTGCCAGCAGTGAACTCGCGGGAGAGAAATCAGATACGCAGTATTTT. Translating gives CASSELAGEKSDTQYF.

This clonotype was observed at least ten times. V gene TRBV7-2 combines with J gene TRBJ2-7; 9 nucleotides line up with TRBD2. Germline lookup yields CDR1 SGHTA and CDR2 FQGNSA. The CDR3 loop spans 15 amino acids. The ends lost 5 bases at V and 4 bases at J; junction bases unmatched: 9. The DNA of the CDR3 is TGTGCCAGCAGCCAGGGCCTAGCGGGGTCGTACGAGCAGTACTTC. It codes for CASSQGLAGSYEQYF.

CDR3 residues: CASSRGGFPYEQYF. DNA of the CDR3: TGTGCCAGCTCACGAGGCGGGTTCCCCTACGAGCAGTACTTC. The chain carries TRBV28 and TRBJ2-7; D possibly corresponds to TRBD2 (5 bases). Germline assignment: CDR1 MDHEN and CDR2 SYDVKM. Trimming cost V 8 bases and J 2 bases, with 16 bases left between them. The CDR3 consists of 14 residues.

DNA for the CDR3: TGTGCCAGCAGGGACTCCCGCTCTGGGGCCAACGTCCTGACTTTC. Residues: CASRDSRSGANVLTF. V and J are TRBV28 and TRBJ2-6, with D maybe TRBD2 (5 bases). This CDR3 is built from 15 residues. From germline, CDR1 is MDHEN and CDR2 SYDVKM. Between the trimmed V and J ends, which lost 6 bases and 0 bases, there was a span of 9 bases.

About this clonotype: The junction does not match germline at one end; this may be a read error. This rearrangement joins TRBV14 to TRBJ1-6, with unresolved D. CDR3 size: 16 residues. The germline V gene has CDR1 SGHDN and CDR2 FVKESK. CDR3 coding DNA: TGTGCCAGCAGCCAAGATCTAGGTCGAAACCGTGCACCCCCCCACTTT. Amino acid sequence: CASSQDLGRNRAPPHF.

This chain uses TRBV6-2 or TRBV6-3 with TRBJ1-2, with D possibly being TRBD1 (5 bases). Trimming stripped 5 bases from V and 7 bases from J, with 17 bases between. Germline V gene lookup returns CDR1 MNHEY and CDR2 SVGEGT. The CDR3 totals 14 residues. The CDR3 nucleotides are TGTGCCAGCAGTGTACAGCAGAACCAGGGTGGCTACACCTTC. Protein sequence: CASSVQQNQGGYTF.

CDR3 sequence reads: CAAQENEKLFF. CDR3 DNA: TGTGCCGCCCAGGAAAATGAAAAACTGTTTTTT. This chain joins TRBV2 and TRBJ1-4; D ambiguous. Deletions cut 11 bases from V and 5 bases from J, with 9 bases between. The germline V gene encodes CDR1 SNHLY and CDR2 FYNNEI. The CDR3 loop spans 11 amino acids.

The sample holds a few counts of this clonotype. The rearrangement uses TRBV20-1 and TRBJ1-2; a weak D match, TRBD1 (6 bases). CDR1 DFQATT and CDR2 SNEGSKA come from the germline V gene (reference sequence). Trimming took off 1 base at V and 8 bases at J, with 14 bases between the two ends. The CDR3 sequence is 13 residues long. Here the CDR3 DNA reads TGCAGTGCTAGAGGGCAGGGGTCGGGGGGCTACACCTTC. Residues: CSARGQGSGGYTF.

The chain links TRBV20-1 to TRBJ2-1; 8 nucleotides line up with TRBD1. The CDR3 length is 20 residues. Germline V CDR1 and CDR2: DFQATT, SNEGSKA (reference sequence). Trimming removed 6 bases from V and 6 bases from J; junction bases left unmatched: 28. The CDR3 protein is CSALRNRGEGGSTAINEQFF. Written as DNA, the CDR3 is TGCAGTGCCTTAAGAAACAGGGGGGAAGGGGGATCTACAGCGATCAATGAGCAGTTCTTC.

This clonotype was detected only a few times. V is TRBV28 and J is TRBJ2-7, with 10 bases matching TRBD2. CDR3 length equals 16 residues. With V trimmed by 6 bases and J by 7 bases, 15 bases remained unmatched. Germline CDR1 is MDHEN and CDR2 is SYDVKM. The CDR3 nucleotides read TGTGCCAGCAGCAACGCCGGGGGGCTAGCGGGGGTAGAGCAGTACTTC. Translated, it gives CASSNAGGLAGVEQYF.